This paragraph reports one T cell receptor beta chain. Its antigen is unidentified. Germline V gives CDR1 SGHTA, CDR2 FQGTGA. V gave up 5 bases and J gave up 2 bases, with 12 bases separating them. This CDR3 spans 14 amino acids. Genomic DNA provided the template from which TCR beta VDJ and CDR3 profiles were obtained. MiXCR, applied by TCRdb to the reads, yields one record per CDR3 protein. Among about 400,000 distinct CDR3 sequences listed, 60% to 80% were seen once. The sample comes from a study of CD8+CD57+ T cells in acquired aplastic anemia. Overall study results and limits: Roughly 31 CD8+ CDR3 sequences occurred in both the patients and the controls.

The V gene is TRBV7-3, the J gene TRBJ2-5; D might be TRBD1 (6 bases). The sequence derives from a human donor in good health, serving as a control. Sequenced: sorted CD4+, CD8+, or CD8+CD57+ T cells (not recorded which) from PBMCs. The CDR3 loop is CASSDQGSQETQYF. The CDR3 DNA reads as TGTGCCAGCAGCGACCAGGGGTCGCAAGAGACCCAGTACTTC.